What follows is one T cell receptor (beta chain) and its context. These data come from a study of OX40 agonist ivuxolimab in advanced cancers. Turning to the study itself: In this cohort, patients received ivuxolimab, an agonistic anti-OX40 (CD134) antibody.

Sequencing used immunoSEQ multiplex PCR; TCRdb keeps in-frame clones, though not all of them. This table holds 90,000 or so clones, about 90% found once. This sequence originates from an adult with an advanced solid tumor such as melanoma, head and neck, liver or kidney cancer. The input for sequencing was CD4+ or CD8+ T cells sorted from blood, taken in a trial of the OX40 agonist ivuxolimab.

Here the CDR3 reads CATSRAGHKNIQYF. In nucleotides, the CDR3 is TGTGCCACCAGCAGAGCAGGGCATAAAAACATTCAGTACTTC. This sequence joins TRBV15 and TRBJ2-4; possible D gene TRBD1, 5 bases. CDR1 and CDR2 (germline): LNHNV, YYDKDF (reference sequence). The CDR3 spans 14 residues. Trimming removed 1 base at V and 4 bases at J, with 8 bases between. Supplemented by reference TRBV15 and TRBJ2-4, the full variable domain reads DAMVIQNPRYQVTQFGKPVTLSCSQTLNHNVMYWYQQKSSQAPKLLFHYYDKDFNNEADTPDNFQSRRPNTSFCFLDIRSPGLGDTAMYLCATSRAGHKNIQYFGAGTRLSVL.